This TCR beta chain was observed in a study of T-cell memory formation after mild COVID-19. Constant-segment primers served in 5'RACE that generated TCR alpha and TCR beta cDNA libraries bearing sample barcodes and UMIs. A single record per CDR3 protein comes from TCRdb applying MiXCR to the 5' RACE reads. The sample contains hundreds of thousands of distinct CDR3 sequences, approximately 25% of which appear only once. On this clonotype: The target antigen is unknown.

The CDR3 is made up of 14 amino acids. V was clipped by 4 bases and J by 5 bases, with 14 bases between them. The V gene's germline CDR1 is SGHDN and CDR2 FVKESK. Study results and limitations: In pre-infection memory, a portion of responding clones appeared, which suggested that cross-reactive memory joined.

Sequencing was performed on PBMCs or a T cell subset sorted from them (not recorded which). The gene calls are TRBV14 and TRBJ2-5, with D possibly being TRBD1 (5 bases). This receptor was taken from an adult woman who had mild COVID-19 (a few samples of this study predate the infection). Cell type and time point are not known. The DNA for the CDR3 is TGTGCCAGCAGCCCTTCATGGGGCCTGGAGACCCAGTACTTC. Translated: CASSPSWGLETQYF.